These 32 T cell receptor beta chains were sequenced from one sample in a study of cytomegalovirus exposure and HLA in healthy donors. Amplification used 60 Vbeta primers and 13 Jbeta primers. Produced via immunoSEQ multiplex PCR; TCRdb's table is partial and in-frame only. There are about 200,000 clones in the sample; approximately 78% occur only once, and 2.5% to 3% lies in the top ten. Sample: PBMCs. These receptors were obtained from a man younger than 45 in good health and CMV-seronegative.

A single count supports this clone. The chain carries TRBV27 and TRBJ1-2, with 7 nucleotides matching TRBD1. The J segment lost 4 bases and the V segment lost 5 bases, leaving 7 bases of the junction unmatched. The V gene's germline CDR1 is MNHEY and CDR2 SMNVEV (reference sequence). The CDR3 has 14 residues. CDR3 sequence reads: CASSPDRDIYGYTF. Written as DNA, the CDR3 is TGTGCCAGCAGTCCCGACAGGGACATCTATGGCTACACCTTC.

This clone was counted between two and nine times. The rearrangement uses TRBV28 and TRBJ1-4; no clear D. Trimming shortened V by 8 bases and J by 3 bases, and 10 bases separated the two germline ends. The CDR3 has 13 residues. Germline assignment: CDR1 MDHEN and CDR2 SYDVKM. CDR3 sequence reads: CASLRAPNEKLFF. CDR3 nucleotide sequence: TGTGCCAGCCTGCGAGCGCCTAATGAAAAACTGTTTTTT.

This clone has only one observation. The chain links TRBV10-2 to TRBJ2-7; no definite D call. Germline CDR1 WSHSY, CDR2 SAAADI. V was cut by 5 bases and J by 3 bases, with 11 bases left in between. The CDR3 spans 13 residues. The CDR3 DNA is TGCGCCAGCAGTTCGTTGTTAAACTACGAGCAGTACTTC. As protein: CASSSLLNYEQYF.

A single count supports this clone. Other DNA sequences in this sample translate to the same CDR3. The chain is built from TRBV9 and TRBJ2-7; 8 bases are a match to TRBD1. The CDR3 runs to 13 residues. J was trimmed by 7 bases and V by 1 base; bases with no gene match: 4. The germline gives CDR1 SGDLS, CDR2 YYNGEE. For the CDR3, the DNA is TGTGCCAGCAGCGTAACAGGGGGAGGAGAGCAGTACTTC. Translating gives CASSVTGGGEQYF.

CDR3 protein: CASSLRTGANVLTF. The CDR3 nucleotides read TGTGCCAGCAGTTTGAGGACTGGGGCCAACGTCCTGACTTTC. The chain uses TRBV28 and TRBJ2-6, with D unresolved. Trimming pared 3 bases from V and 2 bases from J, leaving 5 bases between. CDR3 length: 14 amino acids. Germline V gives CDR1 MDHEN, CDR2 SYDVKM.

The chain combines TRBV2 with TRBJ2-3; maybe TRBD2 (5 bases). Germline loops: CDR1 SNHLY, CDR2 FYNNEI. V was cut by 7 bases and J by 2 bases, with 13 bases left in between. The CDR3 sequence is 14 residues long. As DNA, the CDR3 is TGTGCCAGCACCACCGGCGGGTTCACAGATACGCAGTATTTT. Translating gives CASTTGGFTDTQYF. The full variable domain, rest sourced from reference TRBV2 and TRBJ2-3, is EPEVTQTPSHQVTQMGQEVILRCVPISNHLYFYWYRQILGQKVEFLVSFYNNEISEKSEIFDDQFSVERPDGSNFTLKIRSTKLEDSAMYFCASTTGGFTDTQYFGPGTRLTVL.

The rearrangement joins TRBV5-1 to TRBJ2-5, with 7 bases fitting TRBD1. V was pared by 4 bases and J by 4 bases, with 13 bases of the junction left unmatched. The CDR3 is 16 residues long. Per the germline V gene, CDR1 is SGHRS and CDR2 is YFSETQ. CDR3 bases: TGCGCCAGCAGCGCCCTGACAGGGTCGGGTGGAGAGACCCAGTACTTC. Protein sequence: CASSALTGSGGETQYF.

This rearrangement joins TRBV14 to TRBJ2-1; 8 nucleotides line up with TRBD1. This CDR3 comprises 14 residues. The V gene end was trimmed by 0 bases and the J gene end by 7 bases; junction bases not matched to a gene: 2. The germline CDR1 and CDR2 sequences are SGHDN and FVKESK. The CDR3 here is CASSQDDRGNEQFF. For the CDR3, the DNA is TGTGCCAGCAGCCAAGATGACAGGGGAAATGAGCAGTTCTTC.

The chain joins TRBV2 to TRBJ1-1, with D possibly matching TRBD1 (6 bases). V was clipped by 6 bases and J by 7 bases, with 15 bases between them. Germline values: CDR1 SNHLY, CDR2 FYNNEI. The CDR3 is 13 amino acids. Written as DNA, the CDR3 is TGTGCCAGCAGCACAGGGTGGAGCAATGAAGCTTTCTTT. Amino acid sequence: CASSTGWSNEAFF. The full variable domain, its missing parts supplied by reference TRBV2 and TRBJ1-1, is EPEVTQTPSHQVTQMGQEVILRCVPISNHLYFYWYRQILGQKVEFLVSFYNNEISEKSEIFDDQFSVERPDGSNFTLKIRSTKLEDSAMYFCASSTGWSNEAFFGQGTRLTVV.

This rearrangement joins TRBV27 to TRBJ2-7; D remains ambiguous. The germline CDR1 and CDR2 sequences are MNHEY and SMNVEV (reference sequence). The CDR3 is 13 amino acids. Trimming left V 6 bases short and J 6 bases short, with 15 bases between. The CDR3 here is CASSPRQGGEQYF. The CDR3 DNA is TGTGCCAGCAGCCCTAGGCAAGGTGGCGAGCAGTACTTC.

This chain links TRBV4-1 with TRBJ2-5, with D possibly being TRBD2 (6 bases). The germline CDR1 and CDR2 sequences are MGHRA and YSYEKL. Trimming took off 3 bases at V and 5 bases at J, with 19 bases between the two ends. The CDR3 length is 16 residues. The CDR3 here is CASSHPQNSGRETQYF. The CDR3, as DNA: TGCGCCAGCAGCCACCCCCAGAACTCGGGGAGGGAGACCCAGTACTTC.

The CDR3 here is CASSFGRTNYEQYF. CDR3 DNA: TGTGCCAGCAGCTTCGGCAGAACCAACTACGAGCAGTACTTC. The chain carries TRBV7-9 and TRBJ2-5; D is unresolved. The J call may be faulty, since TRBJ2-7 better matches the DNA end. This CDR3 has 14 residues. Germline V gene data show CDR1 as SEHNR and CDR2 as FQNEAQ (reference sequence).

CDR3 DNA sequence: TGTGCCAGCAGCCCCCCTTCGACAGTCATCTACGAGCAGTACTTC. It is translated as CASSPPSTVIYEQYF. The gene calls are TRBV7-9 and TRBJ2-7, with a tentative D call TRBD1 (5 bases). Germline V gene lookup returns CDR1 SEHNR and CDR2 FQNEAQ (reference sequence). V lost 5 bases and J 3 bases, leaving 17 bases between the germline ends. The CDR3 has 15 amino acids.

This clone has a handful of counts. The rearrangement uses TRBV5-1 and TRBJ1-1; tentatively, D is TRBD1 (5 bases). Deletions cut 3 bases from V and 0 bases from J, with 15 bases between. CDR1 and CDR2 from the germline V gene are SGHRS and YFSETQ. The CDR3 consists of 16 residues. CDR3 sequence (DNA): TGCGCCAGCAGCTCTGACGGCCGACAGTTGAACACTGAAGCTTTCTTT. Its translation: CASSSDGRQLNTEAFF.

The chain is built from TRBV20-1 and TRBJ1-2; D gene unclear. The germline V and J ends were trimmed by 6 bases and 5 bases, with 10 bases remaining between them. CDR1 and CDR2 from the germline V gene are DFQATT and SNEGSKA (reference sequence). The CDR3 length is 11 residues. The CDR3 coding sequence is TGCAGTGCCGACGGACTATATGGCTACACCTTC. It codes for CSADGLYGYTF.

The rearrangement links TRBV5-1 to TRBJ2-7, with 7 bases that match TRBD1. Trimming at V came to 4 bases and at J to 4 bases, leaving 5 bases not matched to a gene. The CDR3 runs to 13 residues. Per germline, CDR1 SGHRS and CDR2 YFSETQ. The CDR3, as DNA: TGCGCCAGCAGCACCGGGACAGTTTACGAGCAGTACTTC. Translated: CASSTGTVYEQYF.

The rearrangement joins TRBV19 to TRBJ2-1; the match to TRBD2 covers 9 bases. J lost 6 bases, V lost 4 bases, and 1 base had no gene match. The CDR3 loop spans 13 amino acids. Germline V gene data show CDR1 as LNHDA and CDR2 as SQIVND (reference sequence). This CDR3 is CASSSGGANEQFF. Here the CDR3 DNA reads TGTGCCAGTAGTAGCGGGGGGGCCAATGAGCAGTTCTTC.

CDR3 coding DNA: TGCGCCAGCAGCCAAGGGACAGCTGGCTACGAGCAGTACTTC. Translating gives CASSQGTAGYEQYF. The V gene is TRBV4-3, the J gene TRBJ2-5; possible D gene TRBD1, 6 bases. The DNA end is more similar to TRBJ2-7, so the J call may be wrong. CDR3 length: 14 amino acids. Germline CDR1 reads LGHNA; CDR2 reads YSLEER.

The chain has TRBV4-2 and TRBJ1-3; tentatively, D is TRBD1 (5 bases). This CDR3 has 16 amino acids. Between the trimmed V and J ends, which lost 1 base and 0 bases, there was a span of 10 bases. Germline V CDR1 and CDR2: LGHNA, YNFKEQ. CDR3 sequence reads: CASSQAWGDSGNTIYF. CDR3 in DNA: TGTGCCAGCAGCCAAGCTTGGGGGGACTCTGGAAACACCATATATTTT.

The V call is TRBV18, the J call TRBJ2-7; TRBD2 matches at 9 bases. Germline trimming cut 5 bases from V and 5 bases from J; bases unmatched to any gene: 16. The CDR3 covers 17 residues. CDR1 KGHSH and CDR2 LQKENI come from the germline V gene. The CDR3 loop reads CASSSLGGGASPDEQYF. DNA for the CDR3: TGTGCCAGCTCATCCTTAGGCGGGGGGGCCTCCCCCGACGAGCAGTACTTC.

The chain carries TRBV5-1 and TRBJ1-1, with 7 bases identical to TRBD1. The CDR3 is 14 residues long. Trimming took 3 bases from V and 4 from J; bases not matched to a gene: 6. Germline CDR1 SGHRS, CDR2 YFSETQ. The CDR3 loop reads CASSSRTGGTEAFF. Written as DNA, the CDR3 is TGCGCCAGCAGCTCCCGGACAGGTGGCACTGAAGCTTTCTTT. Full variable domain (outside the CDR3, taken from reference TRBV5-1 and TRBJ1-1): KAGVTQTPRYLIKTRGQQVTLSCSPISGHRSVSWYQQTPGQGLQFLFEYFSETQRNKGNFPGRFSGRQFSNSRSEMNVSTLELGDSALYLCASSSRTGGTEAFFGQGTRLTVV.

This chain connects TRBV5-6 to TRBJ2-2; 9 bases line up with TRBD2. The CDR3 has 15 amino acids. Germline CDR1 is SGHDT and CDR2 is YYEEEE. V lost 5 bases, J lost 5 bases, and 7 bases stayed unmatched. The CDR3 sequence is CASREGGGATGELFF. The CDR3 DNA reads as TGTGCCAGCAGGGAAGGCGGGGGGGCAACCGGGGAGCTGTTTTTT.

The chain has TRBV19 and TRBJ1-1; 7 bases are shared with TRBD1. CDR1 is LNHDA, CDR2 SQIVND, per germline (reference sequence). With 5 bases clipped from V and 4 bases from J, the junction kept 7 bases outside the gene matches. The CDR3 runs to 14 residues. The CDR3 reads CASSAYRGGTEAFF. CDR3 DNA: TGTGCCAGTAGTGCCTACAGGGGCGGCACTGAAGCTTTCTTT.

The chain has TRBV7-6 and TRBJ2-3, with D unclear. This CDR3 has 12 residues. V was clipped by 1 base and J by 8 bases, with 7 bases between them. Germline V gene sequence: CDR1 SGHVS, CDR2 FNYEAQ. The CDR3 loop is CASSLGPSTQYF. Written as DNA, the CDR3 is TGTGCCAGCAGCTTAGGGCCCAGTACGCAGTATTTT.

In its sample, this clone was seen a few times. The rearrangement joins TRBV14 to TRBJ1-2; unclear D gene. Trimming left V 1 base short and J 4 bases short, with 10 bases between. The germline V gene has CDR1 SGHDN and CDR2 FVKESK. This CDR3 comprises 14 residues. The CDR3 nucleotides are TGTGCCAGCAGCCAAGGGGTGGGCCTCTATGGCTACACCTTC. This gives the protein CASSQGVGLYGYTF.

The V gene is TRBV9, the J gene TRBJ2-5; D gene uncertain. This CDR3 has 14 amino acids. Trimming shortened V by 2 bases and J by 0 bases, and 8 bases separated the two germline ends. Germline V gives CDR1 SGDLS, CDR2 YYNGEE. The CDR3 nucleotides are TGTGCCAGCAGCGTCTCAGACTACCAAGAGACCCAGTACTTC. Encoded protein: CASSVSDYQETQYF.

V is TRBV6-5 and J is TRBJ1-4; D may be TRBD1 (5 bases). Trimming cost V 6 bases and J 5 bases, with 16 bases left between them. The CDR3 spans 15 residues. Per germline, CDR1 MNHEY and CDR2 SVGAGI. CDR3 DNA sequence: TGTGCCAGCAGCCGTGTCGGGGGTCGCAATGAAAAACTGTTTTTT. It yields the protein CASSRVGGRNEKLFF.

The rearrangement joins TRBV28 to TRBJ2-2; tentative D call: TRBD1 (5 bases). Germline CDR1 is MDHEN and CDR2 is SYDVKM. Deletions cut 2 bases from V and 6 bases from J, with 7 bases between. This CDR3 spans 13 amino acids. The CDR3 here is CASSLLGPGELFF. The CDR3 DNA reads TGTGCCAGCAGTTTACTGGGGCCCGGGGAGCTGTTTTTT.

V is TRBV2 and J is TRBJ2-1, with D possibly matching TRBD2 (5 bases). CDR3 length: 13 amino acids. Germline values: CDR1 SNHLY, CDR2 FYNNEI. V was shortened by 0 bases and J by 9 bases, with 9 bases between the two germline ends. CDR3 protein: CASSEAAGGEQFF. The CDR3 coding sequence is TGTGCCAGCAGTGAAGCTGCGGGTGGTGAGCAGTTCTTC.

The chain couples TRBV9 to TRBJ2-3, with 12 bases that match TRBD2. The trim removed 3 bases at V and 3 bases at J, leaving 5 bases unmatched. CDR1 is SGDLS and CDR2 is YYNGEE in the germline V gene. This CDR3 spans 16 amino acids. In DNA, the CDR3 is TGTGCCAGCAGCGCTGGACTAGCGGGGACAACAGATACGCAGTATTTT. Encoded protein: CASSAGLAGTTDTQYF.

The chain employs TRBV10-2 and TRBJ2-7; 8 bases map to TRBD2. This CDR3 is 15 amino acids long. V shed 3 bases, J shed 6 bases, and the junction held 10 bases outside the gene matches. Germline V gene data show CDR1 as WSHSY and CDR2 as SAAADI. The CDR3 reads CASSESGTRAGEQYF. The CDR3 nucleotides are TGCGCCAGCAGTGAATCCGGGACTAGGGCCGGCGAGCAGTACTTC.

The table lists this clone with a count of one. The chain carries TRBV27 and TRBJ1-1; no firm D call. The CDR3 totals 14 residues. Trimming removed 6 bases from V and 1 base from J, with 12 bases in between. CDR1 and CDR2 (germline): MNHEY, SMNVEV (reference sequence). CDR3 bases: TGTGCCAGCAGCCCAAGGTCGGGGAACACTGAAGCTTTCTTT. Protein sequence: CASSPRSGNTEAFF.